This TCR beta chain stems from a study of blood T cells in healthy people across ages. The CDR3 runs 16 residues. V shed 0 bases and J shed 4 bases, with 13 bases lying between them. CDR1 SGHTA and CDR2 FQGNSA come from the germline V gene. With a J-beta primer mix and a sample-barcoded 5' primer, a second PCR ran about 6 to 11 cycles. Sequencing of every sample gave 3 million or more CDR3-containing paired-end reads. TCRdb reprocessed the 5' RACE reads via MiXCR and lists one record per CDR3 protein. Altogether about 580,000 distinct CDR3 sequences are present, about 45% being singletons, with the ten largest covering under 30%.

Sequencing was done on a sample of blood. The TCR comes from a man aged 80 or over in good health. V gene TRBV7-2 combines with J gene TRBJ2-1; D unresolved. CDR3 loop: CASSLAGFGVYNEQFF. As DNA, the CDR3 is TGTGCCAGCAGCTTAGCGGGATTTGGCGTATACAATGAGCAGTTCTTC.